This T cell receptor beta chain was obtained from a study of blood T cells in healthy people across ages. This CDR3 comprises 15 residues. CDR1 is ENHRY and CDR2 is SYGVKD in the germline V gene. Losses at the gene ends were 4 bases for V and 0 bases for J; bases not matched to a gene: 2. Primed by a sample-barcoded 5' primer and a J-beta primer mix, a second PCR proceeded for 7 to 11 cycles. Every molecule of cDNA carried a tag from a template-switch adaptor with 12 random nucleotides. A single record per CDR3 protein comes from TCRdb applying MiXCR to the 5' RACE reads. The repertoire has about 830,000 distinct CDR3 sequences, around 62% of them found once; the top ten carry 25% to 35%. Turning to this clonotype: The target antigen is unknown.

Study-level findings and limits: Naive CD4+ cells and diversity were both higher in long-lived donors than in aged donors. TCR beta diversity per million T cells fell roughly linearly with age.

This receptor was taken from a man aged 25-45 years in good health. This chain connects TRBV10-3 to TRBJ2-2, with 7 bases aligning to TRBD2. Sequenced input: blood. DNA of the CDR3: TGTGCCATCAGTGTTGGGGGGGCGAACACCGGGGAGCTGTTTTTT. This translates into CAISVGGANTGELFF.